These 28 T cell receptor beta chains were sequenced from one sample in a study of PD-L1 blockade in urothelial cancer. Libraries were prepared by immunoSEQ multiplex PCR; TCRdb keeps only in-frame clonotypes and omits some of them. The sample contains about 35,000 clones, 84% of which appear only once. The time point: peripheral blood 6 weeks after treatment start. Sequenced here: PBMCs, sampled around atezolizumab (anti-PD-L1) treatment. The receptors stem from a man aged 40-50 years with urothelial cancer.

About this clone itself: One end of the junction varies from germline; a read error may be responsible. The chain combines TRBV6-5 with TRBJ1-2; TRBD1 is a possible D gene (5 bases). Per germline, CDR1 MNHEY and CDR2 SVGAGI. This CDR3 has 12 residues. CDR3: CASRPGTSHFLF. The DNA for the CDR3 is TGTGCCAGCAGGCCAGGGACTTCCCATTTTCTCTTC.

The chain recombines TRBV7-9 with TRBJ1-1, with D maybe TRBD1 (5 bases). The CDR3 runs to 13 residues. In germline, CDR1 is SEHNR, CDR2 FQNEAQ (reference sequence). With 7 bases removed from V and 3 bases from J, the gap between germline ends came to 12 bases. As DNA, the CDR3 is TGTGCCAGCAACCGGGGGATTCACACTGAAGCTTTCTTT. It encodes CASNRGIHTEAFF.

The chain combines TRBV28 with TRBJ2-3; 9 bases fit TRBD2. The CDR3 totals 16 residues. Trimming cost V 5 bases and J 2 bases; bases outside gene matches: 8. Per the germline V gene, CDR1 is MDHEN and CDR2 is SYDVKM. The CDR3 protein is CASSPHLAGSTDTQYF. CDR3 nucleotide sequence: TGTGCCAGCAGTCCTCACCTAGCGGGGTCCACAGATACGCAGTATTTT.

This clone was observed a single time. The genes are TRBV9 and TRBJ2-1; 11 bases map to TRBD2. Germline V gene lookup returns CDR1 SGDLS and CDR2 YYNGEE. The CDR3 extends over 15 amino acids. Germline trimming cut 0 bases from V and 9 bases from J; bases unmatched to any gene: 5. Written as DNA, the CDR3 is TGTGCCAGCAGCGTAGAACTAGCGGGAGTAGCTGAGCAGTTCTTC. Amino acids: CASSVELAGVAEQFF.

For the CDR3, the DNA is TGTGCCACCAGCAGAGATCCTAGCGGGGATTCCGGGGAGCTGTTTTTT. Its translation: CATSRDPSGDSGELFF. V and J are TRBV15 and TRBJ2-2; 9 positions match TRBD2. The CDR3 spans 16 residues. Germline trimming cut 0 bases from V and 6 bases from J; bases unmatched to any gene: 5. From germline, CDR1 is LNHNV and CDR2 YYDKDF (reference sequence). The whole variable domain, filled in from reference TRBV15 and TRBJ2-2, reads DAMVIQNPRYQVTQFGKPVTLSCSQTLNHNVMYWYQQKSSQAPKLLFHYYDKDFNNEADTPDNFQSRRPNTSFCFLDIRSPGLGDTAMYLCATSRDPSGDSGELFFGEGSRLTVL.

This clone was counted only a few times. This chain links TRBV19 with TRBJ2-3, with a weak D call TRBD1 (6 bases). Germline loops: CDR1 LNHDA, CDR2 SQIVND (reference sequence). CDR3 length: 15 amino acids. Trimming cost V 1 base and J 4 bases, with 12 bases left between them. The chain's CDR3 is CASSIGNRVADTQYF. DNA of the CDR3: TGTGCCAGTAGTATAGGTAACAGGGTAGCAGATACGCAGTATTTT.

The V gene is TRBV9, the J gene TRBJ2-3; possibly TRBD2 for D (5 bases). CDR3 length: 16 amino acids. Germline loops: CDR1 SGDLS, CDR2 YYNGEE. With 1 base removed from V and 2 bases from J, the gap between germline ends came to 14 bases. This chain's CDR3 is CASSVRTGEYTDTQYF. Here the CDR3 DNA reads TGTGCCAGCAGCGTAAGAACCGGGGAATACACAGATACGCAGTATTTT.

The chain joins TRBV5-6 to TRBJ1-5; 7 bases align to TRBD1. Germline lookup yields CDR1 SGHDT and CDR2 YYEEEE. The CDR3 runs 16 residues. The J segment lost 7 bases and the V segment lost 0 bases, leaving 10 bases of the junction unmatched. CDR3 residues: CASSLGGGGLGQPQHF. The CDR3 DNA follows: TGTGCCAGCAGCTTGGGAGGGGGCGGACTTGGGCAGCCCCAGCATTTT.

This clone has only a few counts. The chain carries TRBV27 and TRBJ1-4, with D possibly matching TRBD1 (5 bases). The CDR3 loop spans 14 amino acids. Deletions cut 10 bases from V and 4 bases from J, with 16 bases between. Germline-derived CDR1 and CDR2 are MNHEY and SMNVEV (reference sequence). The DNA of the CDR3 is TGTGCCACTCGGGCGGCGGGGCTTAATGAAAAACTGTTTTTT. Translating gives CATRAAGLNEKLFF.

This chain uses TRBV6-6 with TRBJ2-7, with 8 bases aligning to TRBD2. Germline CDR1 is MNHNY and CDR2 is SVGAGI (reference sequence). With 9 bases clipped from V and 2 bases from J, the junction kept 12 bases outside the gene matches. The CDR3 loop spans 15 amino acids. The DNA for the CDR3 is TGTGCCAGTAGGGGGAAGCGGGAGCCCCCCTACGAGCAGTACTTC. It translates to CASRGKREPPYEQYF.

The chain couples TRBV6-5 to TRBJ2-7, with 7 bases fitting TRBD1. The CDR3 contains 14 residues. CDR1 and CDR2 from the germline V gene are MNHEY and SVGAGI. Losses at the gene ends were 6 bases for V and 2 bases for J; bases not matched to a gene: 7. Written as DNA, the CDR3 is TGTGCCAGCAGCGGGACAGCTGACCCCTACGAGCAGTACTTC. This sequence encodes CASSGTADPYEQYF.

The V gene is TRBV9, the J gene TRBJ1-1, with D perhaps TRBD1 (5 bases). Trimming pared 4 bases from V and 5 bases from J, leaving 12 bases between. The CDR3 extends over 13 amino acids. Germline assignment: CDR1 SGDLS and CDR2 YYNGEE. CDR3 bases: TGTGCCAGCAGCCCCACCGGGGGGACTGAAGCTTTCTTT. Its translation is CASSPTGGTEAFF.

The J gene is TRBJ2-7, the V gene TRBV5-4, with D possibly matching TRBD1 (5 bases). V lost 3 bases and J 1 base, leaving 14 bases between the germline ends. CDR3 length: 15 residues. Germline CDR1 and CDR2: SGHNT and YYREEE (reference sequence). This CDR3 reads CASSSRLGPSYEQYF. The CDR3 DNA reads as TGTGCCAGCAGCTCTAGACTGGGGCCGTCCTACGAGCAGTACTTC.

V gene TRBV18 combines with J gene TRBJ1-5; 9 nucleotides line up with TRBD1. CDR1 is KGHSH, CDR2 LQKENI, per germline. Unmatched junction bases numbered 5, after V lost 4 bases and J lost 7 bases. CDR3 length equals 14 residues. The CDR3, as DNA: TGTGCCAGCTCACGGACAGGGGTCGACCAGCCCCAGCATTTT. Its protein product is CASSRTGVDQPQHF.

V is TRBV28 and J is TRBJ2-4; possible D gene TRBD2, 5 bases. Trimming shortened V by 10 bases and J by 6 bases, and 16 bases separated the two germline ends. Germline assignment: CDR1 MDHEN and CDR2 SYDVKM. The CDR3 contains 13 residues. CDR3 sequence reads: CATSGEWGNIQYF. The CDR3 nucleotides are TGTGCCACCTCCGGGGAATGGGGAAACATTCAGTACTTC.

This clone was counted once. CDR3 in DNA: TGTGCCAGCACCTCCGGGACAGGGGACACCGGGGAGCTGTTTTTT. This codes for CASTSGTGDTGELFF. This chain connects TRBV28 to TRBJ2-2, with TRBD1 matching over 10 bases. The CDR3 has 15 amino acids. After removal of 7 bases from V and 3 bases from J, the junction contained 5 bases not matched to a gene. Germline V gene lookup returns CDR1 MDHEN and CDR2 SYDVKM.

This clone appeared a single time. V and J are TRBV28 and TRBJ2-1, with D uncertain. The CDR3 contains 11 residues. Germline V gene sequence: CDR1 MDHEN, CDR2 SYDVKM. CDR3 sequence reads: CCVASPNEQFF. The DNA for the CDR3 is TGTTGTGTAGCCAGCCCTAATGAGCAGTTCTTC. Full variable domain (remainder filled in from reference TRBV28 and TRBJ2-1): DVKVTQSSRYLVKRTGEKVFLECVQDMDHENMFWYRQDPGLGLRLIYFSYDVKMKEKGDIPEGYSVSREKKERFSLILESASTNQTSMYLCCVASPNEQFFGPGTRLTVL.

The chain couples TRBV4-2 to TRBJ2-1, with D maybe TRBD2 (5 bases). The length of the CDR3 is 14 residues. In germline, CDR1 is LGHNA, CDR2 YNFKEQ. V lost 1 base, J lost 9 bases, and 13 bases lay in between. The CDR3 reads CASSQGGRDTEQFF. CDR3 nucleotides: TGTGCCAGCAGCCAAGGTGGACGGGATACTGAGCAGTTCTTC.

The V and J genes are TRBV5-6 and TRBJ2-1, with 7 bases aligning to TRBD1. The CDR3 extends over 15 amino acids. The V gene's germline CDR1 is SGHDT and CDR2 YYEEEE. V lost 4 bases, J lost 4 bases, and 8 bases stayed unmatched. CDR3 in amino acids: CASSLGTELYNEQFF. The CDR3 DNA is TGTGCCAGCAGCCTCGGGACAGAATTATACAATGAGCAGTTCTTC.

The chain uses TRBV5-1 and TRBJ2-7, with TRBD1 matching over 7 bases. This CDR3 spans 9 amino acids. The V and J ends lost 9 bases and 11 bases, in that order; junction bases with no gene match: 5. Germline CDR1 reads SGHRS; CDR2 reads YFSETQ. DNA for the CDR3: TGCGCCACCGCTACAGGGGAGTACTTC. It specifies CATATGEYF. Supplemented by reference TRBV5-1 and TRBJ2-7, the full variable domain reads KAGVTQTPRYLIKTRGQQVTLSCSPISGHRSVSWYQQTPGQGLQFLFEYFSETQRNKGNFPGRFSGRQFSNSRSEMNVSTLELGDSALYLCATATGEYFGPGTRLTVT.

This clone was seen once. The chain combines TRBV5-1 with TRBJ2-1, with 9 bases fitting TRBD1. Germline V CDR1 and CDR2: SGHRS, YFSETQ. CDR3 length equals 12 residues. J gave up 9 bases and V 5 bases, and 3 bases lay outside the gene matches. CDR3 sequence reads: CASRPDRGEQFF. DNA of the CDR3: TGCGCCAGCAGACCGGACAGGGGTGAGCAGTTCTTC.

The V call is TRBV28, the J call TRBJ2-3; TRBD2 agrees at 10 bases. The V gene's germline CDR1 is MDHEN and CDR2 SYDVKM. This CDR3 is built from 13 residues. Trimming removed 8 bases from V and 14 bases from J; junction bases left unmatched: 13. In nucleotides, the CDR3 is TGTGCCAGCTTCTTAAGCGGGAGGGCCGGGTTGTATTTT. This codes for CASFLSGRAGLYF.

The rearrangement uses TRBV7-3 and TRBJ1-2, with a weak D call TRBD1 (5 bases). Trimming took 5 bases from V and 0 from J, leaving 7 bases between them. Germline V gene data show CDR1 as SGHTA and CDR2 as FQGTGA. This CDR3 spans 13 amino acids. The CDR3 loop reads CASSPQANYGYTF. The CDR3 DNA reads as TGTGCCAGCAGCCCACAGGCTAACTATGGCTACACCTTC.

This clone was seen a handful of times. This chain joins TRBV27 and TRBJ2-7; a possible D gene is TRBD1 (6 bases). This CDR3 is built from 13 residues. Germline loops: CDR1 MNHEY, CDR2 SMNVEV (reference sequence). V was trimmed by 3 bases and J by 1 base, leaving 7 bases between them. The CDR3 region is CASSFGTSYEQYF. CDR3 DNA sequence: TGTGCCAGCAGTTTCGGGACATCCTACGAGCAGTACTTC.

V and J are TRBV19 and TRBJ1-5; D ambiguous. Trimming cost V 5 bases and J 3 bases, with 8 bases left between them. CDR1 is LNHDA and CDR2 is SQIVND in the germline V gene (reference sequence). CDR3 length: 13 amino acids. CDR3 sequence (DNA): TGTGCCAGTAGTCAGGACTTCAATCAGCCCCAGCATTTT. Its translation is CASSQDFNQPQHF.

This chain joins TRBV7-3 and TRBJ2-3; D possibly corresponds to TRBD2 (6 bases). The CDR3 has 16 amino acids. Trimming shortened V by 0 bases and J by 7 bases, and 17 bases separated the two germline ends. Germline CDR1 is SGHTA and CDR2 is FQGTGA. The CDR3 protein is CASSLTGYGAGHTQYF. CDR3 coding DNA: TGTGCCAGCAGCTTAACGGGGTATGGAGCGGGTCATACGCAGTATTTT.

The gene calls are TRBV18 and TRBJ2-7, with TRBD1 as a possible D gene (6 bases). CDR3 size: 13 residues. Germline V gives CDR1 KGHSH, CDR2 LQKENI. V lost 3 bases to trimming and J lost 3 bases, with 9 bases between them. CDR3 sequence (DNA): TGTGCCAGCTCACCTCCGACAGGCTACGAGCAGTACTTC. As protein: CASSPPTGYEQYF.

V is TRBV5-1 and J is TRBJ1-1; D call uncertain. This CDR3 spans 14 amino acids. From germline, CDR1 is SGHRS and CDR2 YFSETQ. Trimming left V 1 base short and J 0 bases short, with 7 bases between. This CDR3 reads CASSLQLMNTEAFF. The CDR3 DNA sequence: TGCGCCAGCAGCTTGCAGTTAATGAACACTGAAGCTTTCTTT.